The T cell receptor beta chain described here comes from a study of T cell repertoires in cytomegalovirus infection (dated by TCRdb to about 2019). General notes on the study: The peptide stimulations were aimed at well-studied HLA-B-restricted epitopes as well as recently identified HLA-C-restricted CMV epitopes, whose presentation resists viral immunomodulation. Donor HLA type was relevant to the analysis, because carriage of CMV infection together with the matching HLA type was indicated by public TCR beta signatures.

General findings and caveats noted by the study authors: Cumulative frequency of public TCR beta family members discriminated carriers of CMV infection plus the relevant HLA type in this cohort and an independent roughly 330-donor cohort. The ex vivo response was dominated by HLA-C-restricted CMV-specific TCR beta clonotypes, which also provided the single most frequent clonotype in two of eight donors.

At the junction V is shortened by 5 bases and J by 4 bases; bases outside the gene matches: 4. From a lookup of the germline V gene, CDR1 and CDR2 are SGHVS and FQNEAQ. Its CDR3 holds 14 amino acids, cysteine through phenylalanine. Just CDR3 DNA is preserved here, 42 bases in frame from base 1. Taken with the paper, the label for treatment or condition translates to: in vitro stimulation with specific CMV peptide epitopes to enrich CMV-specific T cells. This clonotype was recorded many times. Its antigen has not been determined. No base quality values were provided; no much bigger clone lies one nucleotide off. Sequencing used an Illumina HiSeq 1500. TCRdb reprocessed the public reads (quality trimming at Q25 with fastp, clone calling with MiXCR) and kept in-frame beta chains. Each CDR3 protein gets just one entry, which takes the most common genes and DNA from the rows behind it. A total of a few hundred thousand distinct CDR3 sequences appear in this sample, 22% of them only once. Of the sample, roughly 19% is held by the ten largest clones.

Sequences were derived from cultured PBMCs, sampled from culture after CMV antigen stimulation. The chain is assembled from TRBV7-8 and TRBJ1-1; 10 bases in the junction line up with TRBD1. The receptor's source is a human donor in good health (CMV status not recorded). Some clones in this sample may be carry-over from other donors' samples. The CDR3: CASSTRTGGTEAFF. The base sequence is TGTGCCAGCAGCACCCGGACAGGGGGCACTGAAGCTTTCTTT.